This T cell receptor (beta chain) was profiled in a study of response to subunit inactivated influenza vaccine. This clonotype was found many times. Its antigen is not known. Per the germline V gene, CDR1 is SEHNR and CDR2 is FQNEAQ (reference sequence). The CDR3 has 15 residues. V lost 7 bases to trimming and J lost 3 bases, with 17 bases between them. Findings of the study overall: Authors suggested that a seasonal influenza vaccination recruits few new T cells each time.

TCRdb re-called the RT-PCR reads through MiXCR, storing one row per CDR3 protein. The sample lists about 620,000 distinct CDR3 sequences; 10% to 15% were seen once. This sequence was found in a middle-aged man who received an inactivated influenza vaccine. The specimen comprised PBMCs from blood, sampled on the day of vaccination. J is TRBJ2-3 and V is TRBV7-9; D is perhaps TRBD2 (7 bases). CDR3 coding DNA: TGTGCCAGCACCGTTGAGGGGGGGATTACAGATACGCAGTATTTT. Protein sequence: CASTVEGGITDTQYF.